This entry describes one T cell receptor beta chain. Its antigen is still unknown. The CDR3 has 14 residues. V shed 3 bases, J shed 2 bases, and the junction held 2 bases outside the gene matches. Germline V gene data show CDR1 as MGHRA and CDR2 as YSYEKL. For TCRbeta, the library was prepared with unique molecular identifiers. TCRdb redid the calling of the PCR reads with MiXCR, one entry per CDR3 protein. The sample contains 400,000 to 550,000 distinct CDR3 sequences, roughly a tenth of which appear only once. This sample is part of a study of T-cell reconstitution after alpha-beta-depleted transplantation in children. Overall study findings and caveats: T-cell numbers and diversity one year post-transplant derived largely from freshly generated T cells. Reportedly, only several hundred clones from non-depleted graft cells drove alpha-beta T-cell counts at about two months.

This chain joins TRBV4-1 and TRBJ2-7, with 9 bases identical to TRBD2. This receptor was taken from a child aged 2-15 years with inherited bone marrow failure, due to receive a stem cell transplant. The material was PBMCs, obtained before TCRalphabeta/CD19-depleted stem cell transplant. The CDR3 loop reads CASSQPSGTYEQYF. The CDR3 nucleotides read TGCGCCAGCAGCCAGCCTAGCGGGACCTACGAGCAGTACTTC.